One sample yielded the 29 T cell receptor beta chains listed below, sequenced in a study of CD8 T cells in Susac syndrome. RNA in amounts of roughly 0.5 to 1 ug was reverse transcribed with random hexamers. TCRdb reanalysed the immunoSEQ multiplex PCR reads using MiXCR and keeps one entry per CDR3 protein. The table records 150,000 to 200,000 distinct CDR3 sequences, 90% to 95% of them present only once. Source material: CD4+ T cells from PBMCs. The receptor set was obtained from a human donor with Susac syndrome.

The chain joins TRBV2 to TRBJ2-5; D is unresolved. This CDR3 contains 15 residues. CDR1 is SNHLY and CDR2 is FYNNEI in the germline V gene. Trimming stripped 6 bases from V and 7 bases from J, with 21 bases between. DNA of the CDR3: TGTGCCAGCAGAGCTAGGACCTTATCCCATGGGACCCAGTACTTC. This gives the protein CASRARTLSHGTQYF.

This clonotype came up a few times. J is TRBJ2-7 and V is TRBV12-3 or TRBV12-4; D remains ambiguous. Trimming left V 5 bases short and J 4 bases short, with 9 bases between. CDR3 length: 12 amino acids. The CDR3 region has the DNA TGTGCCAGCAGTGGACGGCTTTACGAGCAGTACTTC. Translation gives CASSGRLYEQYF.

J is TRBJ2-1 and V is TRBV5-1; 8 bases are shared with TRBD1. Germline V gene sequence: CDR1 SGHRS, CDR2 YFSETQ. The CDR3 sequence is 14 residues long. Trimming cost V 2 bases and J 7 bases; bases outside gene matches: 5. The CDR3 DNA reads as TGCGCCAGCAGCTTAGGTACAGGGGGGAATGAGCAGTTCTTC. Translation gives CASSLGTGGNEQFF.

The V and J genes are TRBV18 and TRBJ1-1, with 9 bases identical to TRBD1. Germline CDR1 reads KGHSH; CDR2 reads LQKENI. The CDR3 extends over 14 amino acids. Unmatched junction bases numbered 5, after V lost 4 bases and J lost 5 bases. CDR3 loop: CASSQRQGETEAFF. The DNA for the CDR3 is TGTGCCAGCTCACAACGACAGGGGGAAACTGAAGCTTTCTTT.

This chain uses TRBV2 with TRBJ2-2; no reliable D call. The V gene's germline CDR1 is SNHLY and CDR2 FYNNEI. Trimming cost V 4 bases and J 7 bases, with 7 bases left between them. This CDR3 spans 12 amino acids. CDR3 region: CASSVQNGELFF. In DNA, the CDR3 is TGTGCCAGCAGTGTACAAAACGGGGAGCTGTTTTTT.

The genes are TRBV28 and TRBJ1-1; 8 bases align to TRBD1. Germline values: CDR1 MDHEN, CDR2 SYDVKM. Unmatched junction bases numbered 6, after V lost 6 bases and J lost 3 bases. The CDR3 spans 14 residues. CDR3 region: CASRSTGGHTEAFF. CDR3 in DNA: TGTGCCAGCAGATCAACAGGGGGGCACACTGAAGCTTTCTTT. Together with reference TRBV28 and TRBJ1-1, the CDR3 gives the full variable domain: DVKVTQSSRYLVKRTGEKVFLECVQDMDHENMFWYRQDPGLGLRLIYFSYDVKMKEKGDIPEGYSVSREKKERFSLILESASTNQTSMYLCASRSTGGHTEAFFGQGTRLTVV.

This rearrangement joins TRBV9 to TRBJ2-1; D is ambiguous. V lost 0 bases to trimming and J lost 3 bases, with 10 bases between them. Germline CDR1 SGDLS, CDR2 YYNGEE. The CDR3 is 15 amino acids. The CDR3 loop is CASSVGAEIYNEQFF. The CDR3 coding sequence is TGTGCCAGCAGCGTAGGTGCTGAAATCTACAATGAGCAGTTCTTC.

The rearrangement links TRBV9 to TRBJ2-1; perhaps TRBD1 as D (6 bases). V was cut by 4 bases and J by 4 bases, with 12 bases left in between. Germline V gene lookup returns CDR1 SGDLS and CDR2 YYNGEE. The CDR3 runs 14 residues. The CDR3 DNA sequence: TGTGCCAGCAGCCCTAGGACAGAGTACAATGAGCAGTTCTTC. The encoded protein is CASSPRTEYNEQFF.

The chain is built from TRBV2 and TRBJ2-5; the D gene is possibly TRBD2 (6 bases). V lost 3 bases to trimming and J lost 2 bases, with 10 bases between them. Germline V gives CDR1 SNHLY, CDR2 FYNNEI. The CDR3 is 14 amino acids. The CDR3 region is CASSETGLQETQYF. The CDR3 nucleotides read TGTGCCAGCAGTGAGACGGGACTTCAAGAGACCCAGTACTTC.

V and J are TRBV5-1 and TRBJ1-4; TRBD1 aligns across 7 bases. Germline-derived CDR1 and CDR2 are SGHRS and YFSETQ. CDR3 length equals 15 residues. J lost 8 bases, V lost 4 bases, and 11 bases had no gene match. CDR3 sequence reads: CASSRQGDSEEKLFF. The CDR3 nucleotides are TGCGCCAGCAGCCGACAGGGAGACAGTGAAGAAAAACTGTTTTTT.

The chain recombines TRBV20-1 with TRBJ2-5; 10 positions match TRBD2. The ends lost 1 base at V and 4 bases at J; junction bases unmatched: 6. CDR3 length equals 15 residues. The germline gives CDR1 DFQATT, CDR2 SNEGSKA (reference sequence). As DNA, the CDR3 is TGCAGTGCTAGAGCAGCGGGAGGGCGACGAGAGACCCAGTACTTC. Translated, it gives CSARAAGGRRETQYF.

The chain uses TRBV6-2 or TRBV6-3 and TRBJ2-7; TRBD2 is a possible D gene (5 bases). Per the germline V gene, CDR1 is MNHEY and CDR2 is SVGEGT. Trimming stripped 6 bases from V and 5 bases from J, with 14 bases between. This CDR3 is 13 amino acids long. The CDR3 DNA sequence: TGTGCCAGCAGGAACACCCTCGGGGACGAGCAGTACTTC. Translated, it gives CASRNTLGDEQYF.

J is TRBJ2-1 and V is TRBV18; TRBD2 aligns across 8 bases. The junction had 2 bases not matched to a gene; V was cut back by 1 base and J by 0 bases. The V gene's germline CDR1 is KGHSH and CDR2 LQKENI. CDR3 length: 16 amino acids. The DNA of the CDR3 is TGTGCCAGCTCACCACAGCGGGGGCTCTCCTACAATGAGCAGTTCTTC. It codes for CASSPQRGLSYNEQFF. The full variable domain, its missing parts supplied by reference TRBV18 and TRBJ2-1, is NAGVMQNPRHLVRRRGQEARLRCSPMKGHSHVYWYRQLPEEGLKFMVYLQKENIIDESGMPKERFSAEFPKEGPSILRIQQVVRGDSAAYFCASSPQRGLSYNEQFFGPGTRLTVL.

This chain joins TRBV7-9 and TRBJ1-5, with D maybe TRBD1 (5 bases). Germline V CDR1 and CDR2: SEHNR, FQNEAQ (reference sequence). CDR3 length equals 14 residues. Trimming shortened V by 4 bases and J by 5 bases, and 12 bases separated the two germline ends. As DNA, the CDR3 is TGTGCCAGCAGCTCAAAGGGGCCGGATCAGCCCCAGCATTTT. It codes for CASSSKGPDQPQHF. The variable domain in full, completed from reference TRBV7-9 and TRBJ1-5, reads DTGVSQNPRHKITKRGQNVTFRCDPISEHNRLYWYRQTLGQGPEFLTYFQNEAQLEKSRLLSDRFSAERPKGSFSTLEIQRTEQGDSAMYLCASSSKGPDQPQHFGDGTRLSIL.

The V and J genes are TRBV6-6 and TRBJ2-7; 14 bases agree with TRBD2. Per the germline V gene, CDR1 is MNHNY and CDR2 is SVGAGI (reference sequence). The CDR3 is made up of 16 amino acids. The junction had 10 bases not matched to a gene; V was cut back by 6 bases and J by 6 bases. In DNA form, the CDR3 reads TGTGCCAGCAGACCGACGGGACTAGCGGGAGTAGGCGAGCAGTACTTC. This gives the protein CASRPTGLAGVGEQYF.

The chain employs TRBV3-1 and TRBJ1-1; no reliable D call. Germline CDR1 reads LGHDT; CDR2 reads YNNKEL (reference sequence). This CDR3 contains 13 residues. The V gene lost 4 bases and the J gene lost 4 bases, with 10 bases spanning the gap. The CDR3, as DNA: TGTGCCAGCAGCCGGGATAGGGCCACTGAAGCTTTCTTT. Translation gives CASSRDRATEAFF.

The CDR3 here is CASSLAHGGGYEQYF. CDR3 in DNA: TGTGCCAGCAGTTTAGCGCACGGGGGAGGCTACGAGCAGTACTTC. The chain uses TRBV12-3 or TRBV12-4 and TRBJ2-7, with D maybe TRBD2 (6 bases). Trimming removed 0 bases at V and 3 bases at J, with 12 bases between. This CDR3 has 15 amino acids.

The CDR3 DNA reads TGCAGTGCTTCCCGGAGGCCCAGGGATGGCTACACCTTC. Translation: CSASRRPRDGYTF. The genes are TRBV20-1 and TRBJ1-2, with D possibly being TRBD1 (5 bases). The V gene lost 5 bases and the J gene lost 6 bases, with 16 bases spanning the gap. CDR1 and CDR2 (germline): DFQATT, SNEGSKA (reference sequence). The CDR3 is 13 amino acids.

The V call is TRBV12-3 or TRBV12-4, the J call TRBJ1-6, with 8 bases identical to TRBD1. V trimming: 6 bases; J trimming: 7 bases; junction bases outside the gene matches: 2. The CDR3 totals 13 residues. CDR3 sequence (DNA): TGTGCCAGCAGCGGACAGGGAAATTCACCCCTCCACTTT. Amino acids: CASSGQGNSPLHF.

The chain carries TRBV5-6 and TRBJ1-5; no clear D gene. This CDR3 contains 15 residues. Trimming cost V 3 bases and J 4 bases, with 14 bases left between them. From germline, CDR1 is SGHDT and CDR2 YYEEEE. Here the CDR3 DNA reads TGTGCCAGCAGCTCAATGGTGGCTGGAAATCAGCCCCAGCATTTT. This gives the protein CASSSMVAGNQPQHF.

The CDR3 loop is CASSPKSGTDYGYTF. The CDR3 region has the DNA TGTGCCAGCAGCCCCAAATCAGGGACGGACTATGGCTACACCTTC. This chain connects TRBV3-1 to TRBJ1-2, with D possibly matching TRBD1 (5 bases). This CDR3 has 15 residues. The V gene's germline CDR1 is LGHDT and CDR2 YNNKEL (reference sequence). The V end lost 4 bases, the J end lost 3 bases, and 15 bases lay between the germline ends.

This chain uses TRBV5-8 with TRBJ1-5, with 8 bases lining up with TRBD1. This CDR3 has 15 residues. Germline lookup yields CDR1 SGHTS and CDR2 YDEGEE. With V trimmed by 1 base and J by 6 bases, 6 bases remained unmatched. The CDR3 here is CASSLWATGGQPQHF. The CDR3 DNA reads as TGTGCCAGCAGCTTGTGGGCCACAGGGGGTCAGCCCCAGCATTTT.

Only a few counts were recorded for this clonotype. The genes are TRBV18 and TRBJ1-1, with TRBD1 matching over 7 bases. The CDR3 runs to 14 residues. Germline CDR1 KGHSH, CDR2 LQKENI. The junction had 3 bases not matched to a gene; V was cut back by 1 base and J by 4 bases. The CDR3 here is CASSPRQGGTEAFF. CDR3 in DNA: TGTGCCAGCTCACCACGACAGGGCGGCACTGAAGCTTTCTTT. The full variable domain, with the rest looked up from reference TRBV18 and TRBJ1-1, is NAGVMQNPRHLVRRRGQEARLRCSPMKGHSHVYWYRQLPEEGLKFMVYLQKENIIDESGMPKERFSAEFPKEGPSILRIQQVVRGDSAAYFCASSPRQGGTEAFFGQGTRLTVV.

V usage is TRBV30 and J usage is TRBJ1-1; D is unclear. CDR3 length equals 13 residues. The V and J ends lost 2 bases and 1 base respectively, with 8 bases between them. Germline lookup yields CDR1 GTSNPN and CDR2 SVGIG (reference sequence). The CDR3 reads CAWSRTQNTEAFF. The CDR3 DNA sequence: TGTGCCTGGAGTCGTACACAGAACACTGAAGCTTTCTTT.

Here the CDR3 DNA reads TGTGCCAGCAGTCAAGCGGGAGAGGTCTACGAGCAGTACTTC. This encodes CASSQAGEVYEQYF. The V and J genes are TRBV6-2 or TRBV6-3 and TRBJ2-7; 8 positions match TRBD2. Trimming removed 5 bases from V and 3 bases from J; junction bases left unmatched: 6. CDR3 size: 14 residues. CDR1 and CDR2 (germline): MNHEY, SVGEGT.

CDR3 nucleotides: TGTGCCAGCAGTCGGGCAGGGGGCAGGGACGAGCAGTACTTC. Protein sequence: CASSRAGGRDEQYF. The V call is TRBV2, the J call TRBJ2-7; the match to TRBD1 covers 8 bases. The CDR3 contains 14 residues. Trimming cost V 5 bases and J 5 bases; bases outside gene matches: 8. Germline V gives CDR1 SNHLY, CDR2 FYNNEI.

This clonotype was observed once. CDR3 protein: CASSMLSAGGMGEQFF. CDR3 sequence (DNA): TGTGCCAGTAGTATGCTAAGCGCGGGAGGAATGGGTGAGCAGTTCTTC. The chain joins TRBV19 to TRBJ2-1, with TRBD2 identical over 8 bases. CDR1 and CDR2 (germline): LNHDA, SQIVND (reference sequence). V was clipped by 3 bases and J by 9 bases; unmatched bases: 13. This CDR3 region has 16 residues.

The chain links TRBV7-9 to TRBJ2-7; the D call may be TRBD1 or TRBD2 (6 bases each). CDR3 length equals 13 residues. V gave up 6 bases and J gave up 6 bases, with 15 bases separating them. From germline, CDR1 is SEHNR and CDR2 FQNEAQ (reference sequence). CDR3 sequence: CASSLWTGAEQYF. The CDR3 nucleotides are TGTGCCAGCAGTTTATGGACGGGGGCCGAGCAGTACTTC.

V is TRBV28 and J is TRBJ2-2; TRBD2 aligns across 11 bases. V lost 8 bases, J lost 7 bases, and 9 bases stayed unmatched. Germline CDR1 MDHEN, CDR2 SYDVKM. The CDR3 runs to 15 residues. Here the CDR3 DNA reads TGTGCCAGCGCGACTAGCGGGAACGGTATCGGGGAGCTGTTTTTT. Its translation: CASATSGNGIGELFF.